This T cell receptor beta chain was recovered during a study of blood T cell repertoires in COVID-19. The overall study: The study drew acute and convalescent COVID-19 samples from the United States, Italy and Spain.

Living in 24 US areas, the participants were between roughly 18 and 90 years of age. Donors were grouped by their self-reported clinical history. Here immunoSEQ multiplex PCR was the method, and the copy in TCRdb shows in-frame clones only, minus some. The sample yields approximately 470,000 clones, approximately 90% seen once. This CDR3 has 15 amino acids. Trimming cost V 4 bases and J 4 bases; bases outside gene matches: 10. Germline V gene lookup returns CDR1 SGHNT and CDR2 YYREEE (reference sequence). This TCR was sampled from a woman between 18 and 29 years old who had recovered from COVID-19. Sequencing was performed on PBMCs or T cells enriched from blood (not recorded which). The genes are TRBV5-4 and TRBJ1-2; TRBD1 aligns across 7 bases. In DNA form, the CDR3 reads TGTGCCAGCAGCGACGATCTGGACAGGCCCTATGGCTACACCTTC. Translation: CASSDDLDRPYGYTF.